This TCR beta chain was captured by sequencing in a study of blood T cell repertoires in COVID-19. For the study at large: Sources were T cells, B-cell-depleted T cells, or PBMCs; the material itself was cDNA or gDNA.

This CDR3 is built from 15 residues. Germline V gene sequence: CDR1 ENHRY, CDR2 SYGVKD. V lost 0 bases, J lost 6 bases, and 14 bases lay in between. Source study methods: Cell counts per sample came from amplifying reference gene primers. TCRdb's table, derived via immunoSEQ multiplex PCR, lists solely in-frame clones and lacks some. V, J and clone size were drawn from that table, and D and trimming were deduced from the DNA. The sample has some 200,000 clones, roughly 88% seen once; the top ten hold about 13%. The specimen was peripheral blood. The rearrangement links TRBV10-3 to TRBJ1-1; D unclear. This sequence was found in a human donor in a cohort sampled during active COVID-19. The CDR3 region has the DNA TGTGCCATCAGTGAGTCAACAGACTATGAGGCTGAAGCTTTCTTT. Translation: CAISESTDYEAEAFF.